The 27 T cell receptor beta chains in this list originate from one sample, sequenced in a study of technical replicates of blood from four donors. Profiled with immunoSEQ multiplex PCR; TCRdb holds only in-frame clones, not every one. Of more than 15,000 clones listed, about 79% are singletons. Input material: PBMCs. Receptor source: a human donor in good health. Some clones in this sample may be carry-over from other donors' samples.

V usage is TRBV10-2 and J usage is TRBJ2-2; D perhaps matches TRBD1 (6 bases). Germline-derived CDR1 and CDR2 are WSHSY and SAAADI. CDR3 size: 16 residues. The germline V and J ends were trimmed by 4 bases and 1 base, with 13 bases remaining between them. This CDR3 reads CASSGQGSWNTGELFF. In DNA, the CDR3 is TGCGCCAGCAGTGGGCAGGGGTCGTGGAACACCGGGGAGCTGTTTTTT.

DNA for the CDR3: TGTGCCGTATATCACAGGGATGAGGGCACAGATACGCAGTATTTT. As protein: CAVYHRDEGTDTQYF. The V gene is TRBV28, the J gene TRBJ2-3; TRBD1 might be the D (6 bases). CDR3 length: 15 residues. The ends were cut back, 11 bases at V and 1 base at J, with 19 bases in the middle. Per the germline V gene, CDR1 is MDHEN and CDR2 is SYDVKM.

This clone was seen a few times. V is TRBV19 and J is TRBJ2-7, with D perhaps matching TRBD1 (6 bases). V shed 1 base and J shed 5 bases, with 12 bases lying between them. CDR1 is LNHDA, CDR2 SQIVND, per germline (reference sequence). The CDR3 is 14 residues long. CDR3 residues: CASSIVPDSHEQYF. The CDR3 coding sequence is TGTGCCAGTAGTATAGTCCCGGACAGCCACGAGCAGTACTTC. The complete variable domain, with remaining parts taken from reference TRBV19 and TRBJ2-7, reads DGGITQSPKYLFRKEGQNVTLSCEQNLNHDAMYWYRQDPGQGLRLIYYSQIVNDFQKGDIAEGYSVSREKKESFPLTVTSAQKNPTAFYLCASSIVPDSHEQYFGPGTRLTVT.

The rearrangement uses TRBV27 and TRBJ2-1, with 8 bases lining up with TRBD2. Per the germline V gene, CDR1 is MNHEY and CDR2 is SMNVEV (reference sequence). V dropped 3 bases and J dropped 6; count of bases not matched to a gene: 10. The length of the CDR3 is 16 residues. This CDR3 reads CASSFTLGGAPNEQFF. CDR3 nucleotides: TGTGCCAGCAGTTTCACCCTCGGGGGGGCCCCCAATGAGCAGTTCTTC.

Sample share makes this clone medium-sized. The rearrangement links TRBV25-1 to TRBJ2-7; 11 bases map to TRBD2. This CDR3 is built from 15 residues. Germline loops: CDR1 MGHDK, CDR2 SYGVNS. The J segment lost 7 bases and the V segment lost 2 bases, leaving 7 bases of the junction unmatched. Here the CDR3 reads CASSEETSGNREQYF. DNA for the CDR3: TGTGCCAGCAGTGAAGAGACTAGCGGGAATCGGGAGCAGTACTTC.

The chain carries TRBV7-3 and TRBJ1-1; D is ambiguous. Per germline, CDR1 SGHTA and CDR2 FQGTGA. With 4 bases removed from V and 4 bases from J, the gap between germline ends came to 10 bases. The CDR3 is made up of 13 amino acids. Here the CDR3 reads CASSSQGGTEAFF. The CDR3 DNA reads TGTGCCAGCAGCTCCCAAGGAGGCACTGAAGCTTTCTTT.

The chain has TRBV18 and TRBJ1-1; TRBD1 matches 7 bases. Germline V gene data show CDR1 as KGHSH and CDR2 as LQKENI. J was trimmed by 5 bases and V by 8 bases; bases with no gene match: 8. The CDR3 contains 13 residues. CDR3 region: CASKTGDETEAFF. As DNA, the CDR3 is TGTGCCAGCAAAACAGGGGATGAGACTGAAGCTTTCTTT.

The V gene is TRBV10-3, the J gene TRBJ1-1; the match to TRBD1 covers 9 bases. Germline V gene lookup returns CDR1 ENHRY and CDR2 SYGVKD. The CDR3 totals 13 residues. The junction had 2 bases not matched to a gene; V was cut back by 9 bases and J by 0 bases. CDR3 protein: CAIGQGMNTEAFF. The CDR3 bases are TGTGCCATAGGACAGGGGATGAACACTGAAGCTTTCTTT.

The V and J genes are TRBV6-1 and TRBJ1-2; D not certain. Trimming shortened V by 7 bases and J by 8 bases, and 8 bases separated the two germline ends. The CDR3 spans 10 residues. Germline V gene sequence: CDR1 MNHNS, CDR2 SASEGT. The CDR3 sequence is CASNPGGYTF. CDR3 DNA: TGTGCCAGCAACCCCGGGGGCTACACCTTC.

V usage is TRBV25-1 and J usage is TRBJ2-5, with 8 bases fitting TRBD2. In germline, CDR1 is MGHDK, CDR2 SYGVNS. V was pared by 6 bases and J by 11 bases, with 11 bases of the junction left unmatched. There are 13 residues in the CDR3. For the CDR3, the DNA is TGTGCCAGCAGGCCGACGGGGGGGGGTGAGCAGTACTTC. It yields the protein CASRPTGGGEQYF.

In this sample, this clone turned up a few times. The J gene is TRBJ2-1, the V gene TRBV6-5; TRBD2 might be the D (6 bases). Germline V gives CDR1 MNHEY, CDR2 SVGAGI. The V gene lost 2 bases and the J gene lost 2 bases, with 13 bases spanning the gap. The CDR3 sequence is 16 residues long. Written as DNA, the CDR3 is TGTGCCAGCAGTTACCAAGTGGGAGGAGCCTACAATGAGCAGTTCTTC. It codes for CASSYQVGGAYNEQFF.

The V gene is TRBV19, the J gene TRBJ2-5; weak D call: TRBD1 (5 bases). The CDR3 is 16 residues long. Per the germline V gene, CDR1 is LNHDA and CDR2 is SQIVND (reference sequence). V lost 3 bases, J lost 5 bases, and 19 bases lay in between. The CDR3 loop is CASSIGQGPWKETQYF. Here the CDR3 DNA reads TGTGCCAGTAGTATTGGGCAGGGCCCTTGGAAGGAGACCCAGTACTTC.

This clone turned up a few times. The chain combines TRBV5-1 with TRBJ1-1; 7 positions match TRBD1. CDR1 and CDR2 (germline): SGHRS, YFSETQ. The J segment lost 0 bases and the V segment lost 2 bases, leaving 10 bases of the junction unmatched. The CDR3 has 17 amino acids. The CDR3 coding sequence is TGCGCCAGCAGCTTCGTGACAGGGTTCGGGATGAACACTGAAGCTTTCTTT. This encodes CASSFVTGFGMNTEAFF.

The gene calls are TRBV5-1 and TRBJ1-1; 7 nucleotides align to TRBD1. V lost 2 bases, J lost 1 base, and 5 bases stayed unmatched. This CDR3 has 15 residues. CDR1 is SGHRS, CDR2 YFSETQ, per germline. This CDR3 reads CASSFRTGPNTEAFF. The CDR3 nucleotides are TGCGCCAGCAGCTTTCGGACAGGTCCGAACACTGAAGCTTTCTTT.

A word on this clone: A read error may account for a junction end that differs from germline. This chain links TRBV9 with TRBJ1-1; D may be TRBD1 (5 bases). This CDR3 has 14 amino acids. Germline lookup yields CDR1 SGDLS and CDR2 YYNGEE. Here the CDR3 DNA reads TGTGCCAGCAGCGTAGGGGGGGAGTACACTGAAGCTTCCTTT. This translates into CASSVGGEYTEASF. Supplemented by reference TRBV9 and TRBJ1-1, the full variable domain reads DSGVTQTPKHLITATGQRVTLRCSPRSGDLSVYWYQQSLDQGLQFLIQYYNGEERAKGNILERFSAQQFPDLHSELNLSSLELGDSALYFCASSVGGEYTEASFGQGTRLTVV.

This clone was seen once. The chain uses TRBV5-4 and TRBJ1-2; D may be TRBD1 (5 bases). Germline CDR1 reads SGHNT; CDR2 reads YYREEE (reference sequence). There are 12 residues in the CDR3. Trimming removed 4 bases from V and 4 bases from J, with 8 bases in between. DNA of the CDR3: TGTGCCAGCAGCAGTGACAGCTATGGCTACACCTTC. Translation: CASSSDSYGYTF.

This clone was found a few times. The CDR3 nucleotides are TGTGCCACCAGGACAGATAGTTATGATCAGCCCCAGCATTTT. Its translation: CATRTDSYDQPQHF. This rearrangement joins TRBV19 to TRBJ1-5; maybe TRBD1 (6 bases). Germline CDR1 reads LNHDA; CDR2 reads SQIVND (reference sequence). The CDR3 is 14 residues long. V lost 10 bases and J lost 5, with 18 bases in between.

The chain is built from TRBV10-3 and TRBJ2-1, with a weak D call TRBD1 (6 bases). Germline-derived CDR1 and CDR2 are ENHRY and SYGVKD. The CDR3 has 16 residues. Trimming shortened V by 0 bases and J by 2 bases, and 11 bases separated the two germline ends. CDR3 in DNA: TGTGCCATCAGTGAGTCGAAGGGGGTGGCCTACAATGAGCAGTTCTTC. Translation: CAISESKGVAYNEQFF.

The rearrangement joins TRBV13 to TRBJ2-3; D is unresolved. Germline V gene data show CDR1 as PRHDT and CDR2 as FYEKMQ (reference sequence). This CDR3 comprises 13 residues. Trimming took off 8 bases at V and 1 base at J, with 10 bases between the two ends. Here the CDR3 reads CASFPSGTDTQYF. The CDR3 DNA sequence: TGTGCCAGCTTCCCCTCCGGCACAGATACGCAGTATTTT.

The chain carries TRBV5-1 and TRBJ2-3, with a possible D match to TRBD1 (5 bases). Trimming removed 0 bases at V and 2 bases at J, with 7 bases between. This CDR3 contains 14 residues. Looked up from germline, CDR1 is SGHRS and CDR2 is YFSETQ. CDR3 sequence reads: CASSLETATDTQYF. The DNA of the CDR3 is TGCGCCAGCAGCTTGGAGACAGCCACAGATACGCAGTATTTT.

The rearrangement joins TRBV19 to TRBJ2-3; TRBD2 aligns across 7 bases. This CDR3 spans 17 amino acids. CDR1 and CDR2 from the germline V gene are LNHDA and SQIVND (reference sequence). Trimming at V came to 1 base and at J to 4 bases, leaving 11 bases not matched to a gene. Here the CDR3 reads CASSIGFVGGLSDTQYF. CDR3 sequence (DNA): TGTGCCAGTAGTATAGGGTTTGTGGGAGGGTTATCAGATACGCAGTATTTT.

A few counts support this clone. This chain connects TRBV30 to TRBJ1-5, with D unclear. This CDR3 has 13 residues. V was pared by 2 bases and J by 4 bases, with 9 bases between. The V gene's germline CDR1 is GTSNPN and CDR2 SVGIG (reference sequence). The CDR3 nucleotides are TGTGCCTGGAGTTTAGCGGAAAATCAGCCCCAGCATTTT. This gives the protein CAWSLAENQPQHF.

The gene calls are TRBV23-1 and TRBJ2-5; D call uncertain. TRBV23-1 carries the ORF label, with uncertain function. The V end was cut by 3 bases, the J end by 7 bases, with 21 bases between. CDR3 length: 16 residues. CDR3 protein: CASSQSRPRDEATQYF. In nucleotides, the CDR3 is TGCGCCAGCAGTCAGTCGAGACCCCGAGACGAGGCGACCCAGTACTTC.

The V call is TRBV6-5, the J call TRBJ1-2; 10 bases agree with TRBD1. V lost 6 bases to trimming and J lost 8 bases; unmatched junction nucleotides: 12. CDR3 length: 15 amino acids. CDR1 MNHEY and CDR2 SVGAGI come from the germline V gene. The CDR3 spells CASSSGTGALGGYTF. The CDR3 DNA reads TGTGCCAGCAGCTCCGGGACAGGGGCGCTGGGGGGCTACACCTTC.

This chain uses TRBV6-5 with TRBJ2-7, with 10 positions matching TRBD1. The CDR3 is 14 residues long. With V trimmed by 5 bases and J by 6 bases, 7 bases remained unmatched. The germline V gene encodes CDR1 MNHEY and CDR2 SVGAGI. The CDR3, as DNA: TGTGCCAGCAGTCCCCGGGACAGGGGACGCGAGCAGTACTTC. This codes for CASSPRDRGREQYF.

The chain links TRBV30 to TRBJ2-5; D gene unclear. The CDR3 consists of 12 residues. The germline V gene encodes CDR1 GTSNPN and CDR2 SVGIG (reference sequence). The V and J ends lost 0 bases and 7 bases respectively, with 9 bases between them. The CDR3 DNA reads TGTGCCTGGAGTGTTTCTCCGGGGACCCAGTACTTC. Its translation is CAWSVSPGTQYF.

The chain employs TRBV9 and TRBJ2-4, with 11 positions matching TRBD2. This CDR3 has 19 amino acids. J lost 8 bases, V lost 0 bases, and 16 bases had no gene match. The germline V gene has CDR1 SGDLS and CDR2 YYNGEE. CDR3 DNA sequence: TGTGCCAGCAGCGTAGTACTAGCGGGAGTGTCAGATCGGGGAGACATTCAGTACTTC. The encoded protein is CASSVVLAGVSDRGDIQYF.